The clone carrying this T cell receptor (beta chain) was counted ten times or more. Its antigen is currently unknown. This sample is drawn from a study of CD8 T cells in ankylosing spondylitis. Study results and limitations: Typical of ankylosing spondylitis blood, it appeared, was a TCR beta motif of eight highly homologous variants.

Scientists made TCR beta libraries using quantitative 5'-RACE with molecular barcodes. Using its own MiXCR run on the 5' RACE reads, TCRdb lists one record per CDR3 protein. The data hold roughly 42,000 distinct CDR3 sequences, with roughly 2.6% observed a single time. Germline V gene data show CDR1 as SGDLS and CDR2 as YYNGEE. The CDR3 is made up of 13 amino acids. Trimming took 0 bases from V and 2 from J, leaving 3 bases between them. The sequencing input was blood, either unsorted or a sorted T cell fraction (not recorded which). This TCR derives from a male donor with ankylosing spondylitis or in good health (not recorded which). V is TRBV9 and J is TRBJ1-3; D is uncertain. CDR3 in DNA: TGTGCCAGCAGCGTAGTCCCTGGAAACACCATATATTTT. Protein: CASSVVPGNTIYF.